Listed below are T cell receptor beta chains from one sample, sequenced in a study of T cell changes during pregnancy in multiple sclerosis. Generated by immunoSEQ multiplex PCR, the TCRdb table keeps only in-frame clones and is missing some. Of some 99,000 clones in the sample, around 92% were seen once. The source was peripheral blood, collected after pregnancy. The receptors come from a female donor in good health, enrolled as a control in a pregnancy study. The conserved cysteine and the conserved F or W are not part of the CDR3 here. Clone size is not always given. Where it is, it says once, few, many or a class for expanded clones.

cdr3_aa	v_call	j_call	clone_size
ATIGDTGELF	TRBV15	TRBJ2-2	-
ASSLDHRAYNEQF	TRBV11-3	TRBJ2-1	-
ASRQGTGNEQF	TRBV2	TRBJ2-1	-
ASSSGTLYGYT	TRBV7-9	TRBJ1-2	-
ASSPRTGEGETQY	TRBV18	TRBJ2-5	-
ASSKERGVDTQY	TRBV5-5	TRBJ2-3	once
AWRTGTYNSPLH	TRBV30	TRBJ1-6	-
ASTRSNGGNEQF	TRBV7-2	TRBJ2-1	-
ASSIAGDYEQY	TRBV19	TRBJ2-7	-
ASSMIQGGGTNCGYT	TRBV2	TRBJ1-2	once
ASSQDPPEGANNEQF	TRBV4-1	TRBJ2-1	-
ASSLNAATNYEQY	TRBV27	TRBJ2-7	-
AWSVEMGTSGTEAF	TRBV30	TRBJ1-1	-
ASSLQTGMGEQF	TRBV11-2	TRBJ2-1	-
ASSVGSTGNTEAF	TRBV9	TRBJ1-1	-
ASRARGLLNTEAF	TRBV6-1	TRBJ1-1	-
ASSLMGTLNTEAF	TRBV28	TRBJ1-1	-
ASSESTGVVDGYT	TRBV25-1	TRBJ1-2	-
ASSPGLGTGELF	TRBV18	TRBJ2-2	-
ASILDRGNGYT	TRBV6-6	TRBJ1-2	-
ASHGGTGGNIQY	TRBV5-6	TRBJ2-4	-
ASSPRQGFQETQY	TRBV9	TRBJ2-5	-
ASYRDYGGEQY	TRBV5-1	TRBJ2-7	-
ASTSRGRG	TRBV18	TRBJ2-7	-
ASSSLTSGRAERELF	TRBV7-8	TRBJ2-2	-
ASSEVQFNRVSNQPQH	TRBV6-1	TRBJ1-5	-
ASTPGRAAWEQY	TRBV7-6	TRBJ2-7	once
ASSFGQGPTGELF	TRBV5-1	TRBJ2-2	-
ASSSLGGGEQF	TRBV19	TRBJ2-1	-
ASNRQGDTGELF	TRBV11-1	TRBJ2-2	once
ASSFGARNRGNFANTEAF	TRBV5-1	TRBJ1-1	-
ASTWGGPLNEQF	TRBV2	TRBJ2-1	-
ASSYSSGVETQY	TRBV6-5	TRBJ2-5	-
ASSPVQAASSYEQY	TRBV27	TRBJ2-7	-
ASSLVGDTEAF	TRBV5-1	TRBJ1-1	few
ASSPRAIRVANYGYT	TRBV11-2	TRBJ1-2	-
ASSYTQGTPGANVLT	TRBV28	TRBJ2-6	-
ASSFENNEQF	TRBV5-4	TRBJ2-1	-
ASSYQGSGTEAF	TRBV6-5	TRBJ1-1	-
ASSLGLAGSSYNEQF	TRBV5-8	TRBJ2-1	-
ASSIQGARTEAF	TRBV28	TRBJ1-1	-
ASSLRGWGGGPTDTQY	TRBV13	TRBJ2-3	-
ASSQQAGTSGSSYNEQF	TRBV4-1	TRBJ2-1	-
ASSYANPGQGGGYT	TRBV6-6	TRBJ1-2	once
ASSSSTSVVLYEQF	TRBV7-9	TRBJ2-1	-
ASSVGTPEKLF	TRBV5-1	TRBJ1-4	-
ASKGRGYTGELF	TRBV5-1	TRBJ2-2	-
ASSLGGQGSEQY	TRBV27	TRBJ2-7	-
ASSPIRPTTGVYEQY	TRBV18	TRBJ2-7	-
ATQPHGFGYEQY	TRBV6-1	TRBJ2-7	-
AWSAGTNYGYT	TRBV30	TRBJ1-2	once
ASRVNNEQY	TRBV6-5	TRBJ2-7	once
ASSEAIRAAETQY	TRBV6-1	TRBJ2-5	few
ASSFGLAGGSSYEQY	TRBV5-1	TRBJ2-7	-
ASSLGEYNEQF	TRBV11-3	TRBJ2-1	-
ASSPNRGFRYHGYT	TRBV2	TRBJ1-2	-
ASSLVPGRGEQF	TRBV7-9	TRBJ2-1	-
ASSESGGALTGELF	TRBV5-4	TRBJ2-2	-
ASSYGDTPYEQY	TRBV6-6	TRBJ2-7	-